The sequence of this T cell receptor beta chain was determined in a study of T cells after yellow fever vaccination. Findings and caveats of the study: Most primary-vaccination clones recurred post-booster (approximately 95% CD4, roughly 91% CD8). Few clonotypes appeared in both CD4 and CD8 compartments. Abundant bulk-population clonotypes could contaminate the FACS-sorted repertoires.

Germline V gives CDR1 SNHLY, CDR2 FYNNEI. This CDR3 spans 12 amino acids. V was pared by 6 bases and J by 8 bases, with 10 bases between. From the 5' RACE reads, TCRdb called clonotypes with MiXCR, one entry per CDR3 protein. This table has approximately 300,000 distinct CDR3 sequences, 6.8% appearing once. This clonotype appeared a few times. The antigen is not known. This sample comprised PBMCs, obtained approximately 40 days after the first yellow fever vaccination. The chain links TRBV2 to TRBJ2-2; the D is unclear. This clonotype was sampled from a man aged 18-30 years who received the YFV17D yellow fever vaccine. CDR3 sequence reads: CASRRDQGELFF. The CDR3, as DNA: TGTGCCAGCAGAAGGGATCAGGGGGAGCTGTTTTTT.